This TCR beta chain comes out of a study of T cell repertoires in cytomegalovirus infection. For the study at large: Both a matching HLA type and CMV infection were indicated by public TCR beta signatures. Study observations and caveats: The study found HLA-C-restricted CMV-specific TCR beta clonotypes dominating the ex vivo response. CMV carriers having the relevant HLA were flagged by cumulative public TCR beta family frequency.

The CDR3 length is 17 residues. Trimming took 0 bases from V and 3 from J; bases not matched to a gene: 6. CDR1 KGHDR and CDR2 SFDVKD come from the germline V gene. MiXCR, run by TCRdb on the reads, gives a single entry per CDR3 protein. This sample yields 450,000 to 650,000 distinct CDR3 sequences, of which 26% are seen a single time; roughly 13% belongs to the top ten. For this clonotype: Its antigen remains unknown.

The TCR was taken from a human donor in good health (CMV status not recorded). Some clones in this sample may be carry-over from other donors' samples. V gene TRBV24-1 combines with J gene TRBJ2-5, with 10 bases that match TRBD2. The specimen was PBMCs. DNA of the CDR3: TGTGCCACCAGTGATTTGCCTGGACTAGCGGTAGAAGAGACCCAGTACTTC. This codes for CATSDLPGLAVEETQYF.